This T cell receptor beta chain appears in the sequencing data of a study of T cell clones after liver transplantation. Overall study context: Post-transplant blood was tracked for graft-donor-reactive T cell clones identified in a pre-transplant mixed lymphocyte reaction. Study observations and caveats: Conclusions were preliminary, with small, heterogeneous patient groups.

On this clone itself: Its target is unknown.

Germline V gives CDR1 SGHTA, CDR2 FQGNSA. The CDR3 sequence is 16 residues long. The V and J ends lost 1 base and 1 base respectively, with 13 bases between them. Assay: immunoSEQ multiplex PCR; the TCRdb copy retains only in-frame clones and omits some. The table has about 75,000 clones, around 84% seen once; the top ten hold approximately 2.1%. The V gene is TRBV7-2, the J gene TRBJ2-5, with D possibly being TRBD2 (6 bases). The source was CD4+ T cells from blood, collected 48 months after liver transplant. The sequence came from a human patient who received a liver transplant. Some of the T cells may derive from the graft donor. This CDR3 is CASSLGGAGSQETQYF. The CDR3 bases are TGTGCCAGCAGCTTAGGCGGGGCGGGATCCCAAGAGACCCAGTACTTC.